These 31 T cell receptor beta chains came from one sample sequenced in a study of blood T cell repertoires in COVID-19. Measured with immunoSEQ multiplex PCR; TCRdb has only the in-frame clones, and not every one. The sample holds more than 200,000 clones, more than 70% seen once. The sequencing input was PBMCs or T cells enriched from blood (not recorded which). Every receptor here comes from a woman aged 40 to 50 with acute COVID-19.

The chain combines TRBV5-6 with TRBJ1-2; TRBD1 might be the D (6 bases). Germline-derived CDR1 and CDR2 are SGHDT and YYEEEE. The V end was cut by 3 bases, the J end by 4 bases, with 13 bases between. The CDR3 sequence is 14 residues long. CDR3 sequence (DNA): TGTGCCAGCAGCTCATTGGACAGTTCCTATGGCTACACCTTC. Amino acids: CASSSLDSSYGYTF.

The V call is TRBV3-1 (or the pseudogene TRBV3-2), the J call TRBJ2-5; a weak D match, TRBD2 (6 bases). The germline V and J ends were trimmed by 1 base and 5 bases, with 14 bases remaining between them. The CDR3 is 15 amino acids. Germline V gene data show CDR1 as LGHDT and CDR2 as YNNKEL (reference sequence). This CDR3 reads CASSQGMPGRETQYF. In DNA form, the CDR3 reads TGTGCCAGCAGCCAAGGGATGCCTGGGAGGGAGACCCAGTACTTC.

CDR3 DNA sequence: TGTGCCAGCAGTGAAGGGGGGCGCGTGGCTGAAGCTTTCTTT. Translating it yields CASSEGGRVAEAFF. V and J are TRBV2 and TRBJ1-1; a weak D match, TRBD1 (6 bases). Germline CDR1 SNHLY, CDR2 FYNNEI. This CDR3 region has 14 residues. The V end was cut by 1 base, the J end by 6 bases, with 12 bases between.

The rearrangement links TRBV6-1 to TRBJ1-1, with a possible D match to TRBD1 (5 bases). This CDR3 comprises 15 residues. Trimming pared 0 bases from V and 5 bases from J, leaving 13 bases between. CDR1 is MNHNS and CDR2 is SASEGT in the germline V gene. The CDR3, as DNA: TGTGCCAGCAGTGAAGCTCCCAGGGCGGGGACTGAAGCTTTCTTT. This codes for CASSEAPRAGTEAFF.

The chain is built from TRBV11-2 and TRBJ2-7; the match to TRBD1 covers 11 bases. The CDR3 sequence is 13 residues long. The germline V gene has CDR1 SGHAT and CDR2 FQNNGV. V lost 10 bases and J lost 2; bases outside the gene matches: 4. CDR3 coding DNA: TGTGCCACCGGACAGGGGGCAGCCTACGAGCAGTACTTC. It specifies CATGQGAAYEQYF.

This sequence joins TRBV7-9 and TRBJ1-1, with a tentative D call TRBD1 (5 bases). V lost 2 bases and J lost 7, with 8 bases in between. The length of the CDR3 is 12 residues. In germline, CDR1 is SEHNR, CDR2 FQNEAQ (reference sequence). DNA for the CDR3: TGTGCCAGCAGCTTACAGGGTCTTGAAGCTTTCTTT. Translating gives CASSLQGLEAFF.

Written as DNA, the CDR3 is TGTGCCAGCAGCGCGGGACAGGGGAATGGCTACACCTTC. Protein sequence: CASSAGQGNGYTF. This rearrangement joins TRBV9 to TRBJ1-2; 10 nucleotides line up with TRBD1. The V gene end was trimmed by 3 bases and the J gene end by 6 bases; junction bases not matched to a gene: 2. Germline V gives CDR1 SGDLS, CDR2 YYNGEE. The CDR3 has 13 amino acids. Full variable domain (rest looked up from reference TRBV9 and TRBJ1-2): DSGVTQTPKHLITATGQRVTLRCSPRSGDLSVYWYQQSLDQGLQFLIQYYNGEERAKGNILERFSAQQFPDLHSELNLSSLELGDSALYFCASSAGQGNGYTFGSGTRLTVV.

This clone was detected only a few times. The chain carries TRBV30 and TRBJ1-2, with a possible D match to TRBD1 (5 bases). CDR1 GTSNPN and CDR2 SVGIG come from the germline V gene (reference sequence). The CDR3 has 19 residues. V was trimmed by 2 bases and J by 1 base, leaving 26 bases between them. CDR3 protein: CAWSRSAGAGWVGNYGYTF. Written as DNA, the CDR3 is TGTGCCTGGAGTCGGAGTGCTGGGGCAGGGTGGGTCGGTAACTATGGCTACACCTTC.

In regard to this clone: The identical CDR3 is also encoded by other nucleotide sequences in the sample. This chain uses TRBV9 with TRBJ1-1, with TRBD1 as a possible D gene (6 bases). V was cut by 0 bases and J by 5 bases, with 11 bases left in between. The V gene's germline CDR1 is SGDLS and CDR2 YYNGEE. The CDR3 consists of 14 residues. This chain's CDR3 is CASSVGPGETEAFF. The CDR3 coding sequence is TGTGCCAGCAGCGTAGGGCCAGGGGAAACTGAAGCTTTCTTT.

The chain couples TRBV7-3 to TRBJ2-5, with a possible D match to TRBD2 (6 bases). This CDR3 contains 15 residues. From germline, CDR1 is SGHTA and CDR2 FQGTGA. With 2 bases removed from V and 2 bases from J, the gap between germline ends came to 12 bases. CDR3 sequence (DNA): TGTGCCAGCAGCTTACTTGGGGGGAGTCAAGAGACCCAGTACTTC. Protein sequence: CASSLLGGSQETQYF.

This CDR3 is CASSLAAEGTWPQHF. The CDR3 DNA is TGTGCCAGCAGTTTAGCGGCGGAGGGGACGTGGCCCCAGCATTTT. The chain joins TRBV28 to TRBJ1-5; possibly TRBD1 for D (5 bases). This CDR3 contains 15 residues. V lost 2 bases to trimming and J lost 9 bases, with 17 bases between them. CDR1 MDHEN and CDR2 SYDVKM come from the germline V gene.

The chain employs TRBV7-2 and TRBJ2-7; D call uncertain. The CDR3 loop spans 15 amino acids. Germline CDR1 and CDR2: SGHTA and FQGNSA. The V gene lost 0 bases and the J gene lost 0 bases, with 9 bases spanning the gap. This CDR3 reads CASSLAGLSSYEQYF. The CDR3 DNA reads TGTGCCAGCAGCTTAGCCGGGTTAAGCTCCTACGAGCAGTACTTC. The full variable domain, rest sourced from reference TRBV7-2 and TRBJ2-7, is GAGVSQSPSNKVTEKGKDVELRCDPISGHTALYWYRQSLGQGLEFLIYFQGNSAPDKSGLPSDRFSAERTGGSVSTLTIQRTQQEDSAVYLCASSLAGLSSYEQYFGPGTRLTVT.

The rearrangement joins TRBV7-9 to TRBJ2-1, with TRBD1 identical over 7 bases. Germline CDR1 and CDR2: SEHNR and FQNEAQ (reference sequence). The CDR3 consists of 16 residues. V lost 5 bases, J lost 4 bases, and 11 bases stayed unmatched. This CDR3 reads CASSEGQLQVYNEQFF. CDR3 bases: TGTGCCAGCAGCGAGGGACAGCTCCAGGTATACAATGAGCAGTTCTTC.

Here the CDR3 DNA reads TGCGCCAGCAGCCAAGTTGGGGGGACCTACAATGAGCAGTTCTTC. The encoded protein is CASSQVGGTYNEQFF. The chain has TRBV4-3 and TRBJ2-1, with D possibly TRBD2 on 6 matching bases. Trimming pared 1 base from V and 2 bases from J, leaving 9 bases between. CDR1 is LGHNA and CDR2 is YSLEER in the germline V gene. The CDR3 has 15 amino acids.

This clone was detected once. The chain combines TRBV29-1 with TRBJ2-1; 8 nucleotides agree with TRBD2. The CDR3 has 13 residues. Trimming at V came to 4 bases and at J to 7 bases, leaving 6 bases not matched to a gene. CDR1 is SQVTM, CDR2 ANQGSEA, per germline. The CDR3 loop reads CSVVGRANNEQFF. CDR3 nucleotides: TGCAGCGTTGTCGGGAGGGCCAATAATGAGCAGTTCTTC.

The chain's CDR3 is CASSGGWGPHEAFF. DNA for the CDR3: TGTGCCAGTAGTGGGGGGTGGGGACCTCATGAAGCTTTCTTT. V gene TRBV19 combines with J gene TRBJ1-1, with D tentatively TRBD1 (5 bases). V lost 5 bases to trimming and J lost 7 bases, with 17 bases between them. Germline CDR1 is LNHDA and CDR2 is SQIVND (reference sequence). This CDR3 has 14 residues.

The sample holds a few counts of this clone. The V call is TRBV24-1, the J call TRBJ2-1, with 9 bases that match TRBD1. Trimming took 5 bases from V and 5 from J; bases not matched to a gene: 9. This CDR3 contains 16 residues. The V gene's germline CDR1 is KGHDR and CDR2 SFDVKD. The CDR3 DNA is TGTGCCACCAGTGGAGGTAGGACAGGGGCAGACAATGAGCAGTTCTTC. Translated, it gives CATSGGRTGADNEQFF.

The rearrangement joins TRBV7-3 to TRBJ2-5; TRBD1 matches at 10 bases. Germline CDR1 SGHTA, CDR2 FQGTGA. This CDR3 has 14 residues. Trimming at V came to 4 bases and at J to 8 bases, leaving 7 bases not matched to a gene. This CDR3 is CASSSGQGRGTQYF. The CDR3 nucleotides read TGTGCCAGCAGCTCGGGACAGGGGCGGGGTACCCAGTACTTC.

Ten or more counts support this clone. V gene TRBV5-4 combines with J gene TRBJ1-2, with 9 bases fitting TRBD1. The CDR3 has 13 amino acids. Per the germline V gene, CDR1 is SGHNT and CDR2 is YYREEE (reference sequence). V gave up 2 bases and J gave up 7 bases; unmatched junction bases: 3. The CDR3 sequence: CASSLQGAGGYTF. The CDR3 DNA reads TGTGCCAGCAGCTTACAGGGGGCTGGTGGCTACACCTTC.

The chain recombines TRBV27 with TRBJ2-6; the D gene is possibly TRBD1 (6 bases). CDR1 and CDR2 (germline): MNHEY, SMNVEV (reference sequence). Trimming cost V 2 bases and J 0 bases, with 14 bases left between them. The CDR3 contains 18 residues. The CDR3 spells CASSLKGVVLSGANVLTF. The DNA of the CDR3 is TGTGCCAGCAGTTTAAAGGGGGTCGTGCTCTCTGGGGCCAACGTCCTGACTTTC.

This chain connects TRBV10-2 to TRBJ1-3; D is unclear. Trimming removed 0 bases from V and 4 bases from J, with 13 bases in between. CDR3 length equals 16 residues. Germline CDR1 reads WSHSY; CDR2 reads SAAADI. The CDR3 is CASSESTRLSGNTIYF. The CDR3 DNA reads as TGCGCCAGCAGTGAGTCGACTCGACTCTCCGGAAACACCATATATTTT.

The chain links TRBV27 to TRBJ1-3; no reliable D call. V was pared by 5 bases and J by 1 base, with 9 bases between. Per the germline V gene, CDR1 is MNHEY and CDR2 is SMNVEV (reference sequence). CDR3 length: 14 amino acids. The CDR3 sequence is CASSLSHSGNTIYF. DNA of the CDR3: TGTGCCAGCAGTCTAAGCCATTCTGGAAACACCATATATTTT.

The chain is built from TRBV27 and TRBJ2-5; 12 positions match TRBD2. After removal of 3 bases from V and 5 bases from J, the junction contained 4 bases not matched to a gene. CDR1 is MNHEY and CDR2 is SMNVEV in the germline V gene (reference sequence). There are 15 residues in the CDR3. CDR3 region: CASSFAGTSGETQYF. As DNA, the CDR3 is TGTGCCAGCAGTTTCGCCGGGACTAGCGGGGAGACCCAGTACTTC.

The CDR3 reads CASSTGGTAFF. DNA of the CDR3: TGTGCCAGCAGTACAGGGGGAACGGCTTTCTTT. This chain links TRBV2 with TRBJ1-1, with TRBD1 matching 8 bases. The length of the CDR3 is 11 residues. Germline V lookup: CDR1 SNHLY, CDR2 FYNNEI. Trimming at V came to 5 bases and at J to 11 bases, leaving 4 bases not matched to a gene.

The V and J genes are TRBV5-1 and TRBJ1-2, with unresolved D. The germline V and J ends were trimmed by 1 base and 3 bases, with 10 bases remaining between them. This CDR3 has 14 amino acids. From germline, CDR1 is SGHRS and CDR2 YFSETQ. CDR3 coding DNA: TGCGCCAGCAGCTTGAACCAGGCGCACTATGGCTACACCTTC. The encoded protein is CASSLNQAHYGYTF.

This clone was counted a few times. Other DNA sequences in the sample encode the same CDR3. The chain employs TRBV5-4 and TRBJ1-4; possibly TRBD1 for D (6 bases). Trimming pared 2 bases from V and 5 bases from J, leaving 13 bases between. CDR3 length equals 15 residues. CDR1 is SGHNT and CDR2 is YYREEE in the germline V gene (reference sequence). The CDR3 DNA is TGTGCCAGCAGCTTAGAAACAGGGAGCAATGAAAAACTGTTTTTT. This codes for CASSLETGSNEKLFF. Full variable domain (rest looked up from reference TRBV5-4 and TRBJ1-4): ETGVTQSPTHLIKTRGQQVTLRCSSQSGHNTVSWYQQALGQGPQFIFQYYREEENGRGNFPPRFSGLQFPNYSSELNVNALELDDSALYLCASSLETGSNEKLFFGSGTQLSVL.

This clone has just one count. The V and J genes are TRBV29-1 and TRBJ2-1; D call uncertain. Deletions cut 6 bases from V and 6 bases from J, with 9 bases between. This CDR3 has 11 amino acids. Germline V CDR1 and CDR2: SQVTM, ANQGSEA. The CDR3 here is CSVVRGNEQFF. The CDR3 DNA sequence: TGCAGCGTAGTACGCGGCAATGAGCAGTTCTTC.

For the CDR3, the DNA is TGTGCCAGTAGCTCCGGGACATACGAGCAGTACTTC. Protein: CASSSGTYEQYF. J is TRBJ2-7 and V is TRBV19; weak D call: TRBD1 (6 bases). CDR1 and CDR2 from the germline V gene are LNHDA and SQIVND (reference sequence). This CDR3 is 12 amino acids long. Trimming left V 6 bases short and J 4 bases short, with 10 bases between.

This chain links TRBV4-2 with TRBJ1-6; 8 bases are shared with TRBD1. This CDR3 spans 18 amino acids. Looked up from germline, CDR1 is LGHNA and CDR2 is YNFKEQ. Trimming cost V 6 bases and J 3 bases; bases outside gene matches: 13. CDR3 region: CASRINQDREGYNSPLHF. CDR3 DNA: TGTGCCAGCAGGATTAACCAGGACAGGGAAGGCTATAATTCACCCCTCCACTTT.

The chain combines TRBV3-1 (or the pseudogene TRBV3-2) with TRBJ2-5; unclear D gene. V shed 4 bases and J shed 0 bases, with 12 bases lying between them. The germline gives CDR1 LGHDT, CDR2 YNNKEL (reference sequence). CDR3 length: 15 amino acids. CDR3 sequence: CASSRLPRDQETQYF. The DNA of the CDR3 is TGTGCCAGCAGCCGTTTGCCCCGGGACCAAGAGACCCAGTACTTC.

This chain connects TRBV28 to TRBJ1-1; D gene ambiguous. V lost 6 bases, J lost 3 bases, and 20 bases lay in between. The CDR3 runs to 16 residues. Germline V gene sequence: CDR1 MDHEN, CDR2 SYDVKM. The CDR3 nucleotides read TGTGCCAGCAGGGCAGTCTCACAGTTGATTGACACTGAAGCTTTCTTT. Translated: CASRAVSQLIDTEAFF.